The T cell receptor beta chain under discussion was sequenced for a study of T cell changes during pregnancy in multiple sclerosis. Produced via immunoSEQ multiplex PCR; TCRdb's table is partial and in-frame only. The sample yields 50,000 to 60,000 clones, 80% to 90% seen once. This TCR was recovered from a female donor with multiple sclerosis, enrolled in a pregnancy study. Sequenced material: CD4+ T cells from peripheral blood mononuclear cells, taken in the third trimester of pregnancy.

Here the CDR3 DNA reads TGTGCCTGGGCCAGAACGGGGGGGGCACAGCCCCAGCATTTT. Amino acid sequence: CAWARTGGAQPQHF. The J gene is TRBJ1-5, the V gene TRBV30; TRBD1 might be the D (6 bases). CDR1 GTSNPN and CDR2 SVGIG come from the germline V gene (reference sequence). V was trimmed by 5 bases and J by 7 bases, leaving 18 bases between them. This CDR3 region has 14 residues. The full variable domain, rest sourced from reference TRBV30 and TRBJ1-5, is SQTIHQWPATLVQPVGSPLSLECTVEGTSNPNLYWYRQAAGRGLQLLFYSVGIGQISSEVPQNLSASRPQDRQFILSSKKLLLSDSGFYLCAWARTGGAQPQHFGDGTRLSIL.